The 28 T cell receptor beta chains in this list originate from one sample, sequenced in a study of blood T cell repertoires in COVID-19. TCRdb keeps only in-frame clones here, not all; method: immunoSEQ multiplex PCR. The sample holds 200,000 or so clones, around nine tenths seen once. The sequencing sample was made of peripheral blood. Receptor source: a man aged 50-59 years with COVID-19, enrolled during active disease.

This rearrangement joins TRBV19 to TRBJ2-1; D is possibly TRBD2 (6 bases). Trimming cost V 5 bases and J 13 bases, with 27 bases left between them. In germline, CDR1 is LNHDA, CDR2 SQIVND (reference sequence). The CDR3 is 16 residues long. The CDR3 loop reads CASSPQAGTQLQDQFF. CDR3 nucleotides: TGTGCCAGTAGTCCGCAAGCCGGGACTCAACTTCAGGACCAGTTCTTC. The full variable domain, in which reference TRBV19 and TRBJ2-1 provide the parts outside the CDR3, is DGGITQSPKYLFRKEGQNVTLSCEQNLNHDAMYWYRQDPGQGLRLIYYSQIVNDFQKGDIAEGYSVSREKKESFPLTVTSAQKNPTAFYLCASSPQAGTQLQDQFFGPGTRLTVL.

The chain combines TRBV19 with TRBJ1-2; D gene unclear. Per the germline V gene, CDR1 is LNHDA and CDR2 is SQIVND (reference sequence). CDR3 length: 15 residues. Deletions cut 0 bases from V and 7 bases from J, with 15 bases between. The CDR3 DNA follows: TGTGCCAGTAGTATAGACAGACAATCGCTCCGTGGCTACACCTTC. It encodes CASSIDRQSLRGYTF.

This clone was counted between two and nine times. This sequence joins TRBV5-1 and TRBJ2-5, with a weak D call TRBD1 (5 bases). The V end was cut by 0 bases, the J end by 1 base, with 7 bases between. Germline V gene lookup returns CDR1 SGHRS and CDR2 YFSETQ. The CDR3 sequence is 14 residues long. The CDR3 DNA reads TGCGCCAGCAGCTTGGTGGGGCCCCAAGAGACCCAGTACTTC. Its protein product is CASSLVGPQETQYF.

The rearrangement uses TRBV7-9 and TRBJ1-2, with a tentative D call TRBD1 (6 bases). The CDR3 consists of 16 residues. CDR1 is SEHNR and CDR2 is FQNEAQ in the germline V gene (reference sequence). Between the trimmed V and J ends, which lost 0 bases and 6 bases, there was a span of 17 bases. CDR3 sequence reads: CASSLAHPRTDDGYTF. CDR3 in DNA: TGTGCCAGCAGCTTAGCGCATCCCAGGACAGATGATGGCTACACCTTC.

The chain recombines TRBV2 with TRBJ2-7; perhaps TRBD1 as D (6 bases). The germline V and J ends were trimmed by 7 bases and 2 bases, with 9 bases remaining between them. The CDR3 sequence is 12 residues long. Germline CDR1 is SNHLY and CDR2 is FYNNEI. This CDR3 is CASTGETYEQYF. The CDR3 DNA is TGTGCCAGCACAGGGGAAACCTACGAGCAGTACTTC.

The chain uses TRBV11-2 and TRBJ1-6; D perhaps matches TRBD1 (5 bases). The V gene lost 4 bases and the J gene lost 9 bases, with 10 bases spanning the gap. This CDR3 is built from 13 residues. Germline CDR1 reads SGHAT; CDR2 reads FQNNGV. The CDR3 nucleotides are TGTGCCAGCAGCTCCGGGGGGGGTTCACCCCTCCACTTT. Protein: CASSSGGGSPLHF.

This chain links TRBV19 with TRBJ2-2; possibly TRBD2 for D (6 bases). The CDR3 length is 17 residues. Germline V lookup: CDR1 LNHDA, CDR2 SQIVND (reference sequence). Trimming cost V 3 bases and J 0 bases, with 14 bases left between them. The CDR3 DNA follows: TGTGCCAGTAGTATCCTCGGCGGGACCGCGAACACCGGGGAGCTGTTTTTT. Its translation is CASSILGGTANTGELFF.

This clone was seen a single time. The chain combines TRBV5-1 with TRBJ1-4, with D perhaps TRBD1 (5 bases). Trimming pared 0 bases from V and 4 bases from J, leaving 7 bases between. This CDR3 contains 14 residues. In germline, CDR1 is SGHRS, CDR2 YFSETQ. CDR3 nucleotide sequence: TGCGCCAGCAGCTTGGAGGGGCGTAATGAAAAACTGTTTTTT. Its translation: CASSLEGRNEKLFF.

This clone was recorded only once. V gene TRBV29-1 combines with J gene TRBJ2-2; D is perhaps TRBD2 (7 bases). The CDR3 sequence is 13 residues long. Per the germline V gene, CDR1 is SQVTM and CDR2 is ANQGSEA. V lost 7 bases, J lost 6 bases, and 15 bases lay in between. CDR3 sequence (DNA): TGCAGCGGAGGGGGGGCCCCGGCCGGGGAGCTGTTTTTT. It specifies CSGGGAPAGELFF.

The chain combines TRBV5-8 with TRBJ1-2, with D possibly matching TRBD1 (6 bases). CDR1 is SGHTS, CDR2 YDEGEE, per germline. The CDR3 has 12 residues. Trimming cost V 5 bases and J 4 bases, with 9 bases left between them. CDR3 sequence: CASSTRGYGYTF. The CDR3 bases are TGTGCCAGCAGTACCAGGGGCTATGGCTACACCTTC.

The chain carries TRBV11-1 and TRBJ2-2; possible D gene TRBD2, 6 bases. Germline assignment: CDR1 SGHAT and CDR2 FQDESV (reference sequence). Trimming stripped 5 bases from V and 5 bases from J, with 18 bases between. The CDR3 covers 16 residues. CDR3 DNA sequence: TGTGCCAGCAGCCCCCGTCGGAGGGTGGAGACCGGGGAGCTGTTTTTT. Protein: CASSPRRRVETGELFF.

CDR3 DNA: TGTGCCAGCAGCTTAAGAACCGGGACTAGCGGGGCTAGCACAGATACGCAGTATTTT. Translated, it gives CASSLRTGTSGASTDTQYF. The chain joins TRBV7-9 to TRBJ2-3; 13 nucleotides agree with TRBD2. From germline, CDR1 is SEHNR and CDR2 FQNEAQ (reference sequence). Trimming removed 2 bases from V and 0 bases from J; junction bases left unmatched: 8. This CDR3 is 19 amino acids long.

V is TRBV7-8 and J is TRBJ2-1, with a possible D match to TRBD2 (5 bases). Germline V lookup: CDR1 SGHVS, CDR2 FQNEAQ. Trimming stripped 4 bases from V and 10 bases from J, with 17 bases between. The CDR3 is 14 residues long. CDR3 DNA sequence: TGTGCCAGCAGCTCAAAAGGCGGGCCCCTGGAGCAGTTCTTC. The encoded protein is CASSSKGGPLEQFF.

In its sample, this clone was seen once. The V gene is TRBV7-9, the J gene TRBJ2-7; 7 bases agree with TRBD2. The length of the CDR3 is 13 residues. Germline CDR1 is SEHNR and CDR2 is FQNEAQ (reference sequence). The trim removed 3 bases at V and 4 bases at J, leaving 3 bases unmatched. The CDR3 loop reads CASSLLGGYEQYF. In DNA, the CDR3 is TGTGCCAGCAGCTTGCTGGGGGGGTACGAGCAGTACTTC.

This clone appeared once. This chain links TRBV5-1 with TRBJ1-1, with no clear D. CDR3 length: 14 residues. Germline V gives CDR1 SGHRS, CDR2 YFSETQ. The V and J ends lost 4 bases and 1 base respectively, with 11 bases between them. This CDR3 reads CASSPTGQNTEAFF. Here the CDR3 DNA reads TGCGCCAGCAGCCCGACTGGTCAGAACACTGAAGCTTTCTTT.

The chain joins TRBV7-2 to TRBJ1-5; 8 bases line up with TRBD1. Germline assignment: CDR1 SGHTA and CDR2 FQGNSA. Trimming cost V 5 bases and J 7 bases; bases outside gene matches: 10. The CDR3 extends over 15 amino acids. The CDR3 DNA follows: TGTGCCAGCAGCATCATAGGACAGGGTTGGCAGCCCCAGCATTTT. Its protein product is CASSIIGQGWQPQHF.

This clone was seen only once. The chain combines TRBV9 with TRBJ2-5; tentatively, D is TRBD2 (7 bases). CDR1 is SGDLS and CDR2 is YYNGEE in the germline V gene. V lost 0 bases and J lost 2, with 14 bases in between. The CDR3 is 16 residues long. CDR3 nucleotides: TGTGCCAGCAGCGTAGGAGGGGGGGGGACTCAAGAGACCCAGTACTTC. Translation: CASSVGGGGTQETQYF.

In its sample, this clone was seen once. J is TRBJ1-2 and V is TRBV30, with TRBD1 matching over 10 bases. Germline lookup yields CDR1 GTSNPN and CDR2 SVGIG (reference sequence). The CDR3 runs to 19 residues. Trimming at V came to 3 bases and at J to 3 bases, leaving 19 bases not matched to a gene. CDR3 in amino acids: CAWSTGDRGGGLKYYGYTF. For the CDR3, the DNA is TGTGCCTGGAGCACCGGGGACAGGGGAGGGGGATTAAAATACTATGGCTACACCTTC.

The V and J genes are TRBV2 and TRBJ1-6; TRBD1 matches at 8 bases. J lost 7 bases, V lost 5 bases, and 10 bases had no gene match. This CDR3 is 16 amino acids long. From germline, CDR1 is SNHLY and CDR2 FYNNEI. CDR3 protein: CASSHRTGTMNSPLHF. The CDR3 nucleotides are TGTGCCAGCAGTCATAGGACAGGGACAATGAATTCACCCCTCCACTTT. Complete variable domain (other parts from reference TRBV2 and TRBJ1-6): EPEVTQTPSHQVTQMGQEVILRCVPISNHLYFYWYRQILGQKVEFLVSFYNNEISEKSEIFDDQFSVERPDGSNFTLKIRSTKLEDSAMYFCASSHRTGTMNSPLHFGNGTRLTVT.

In nucleotides, the CDR3 is TGTGCCAGCAGCCAAGAATCTAGCGGGAACACCGGGGAGCTGTTTTTT. This codes for CASSQESSGNTGELFF. The V gene is TRBV4-2, the J gene TRBJ2-2, with TRBD2 matching over 7 bases. Germline V gene data show CDR1 as LGHNA and CDR2 as YNFKEQ. Trimming cost V 0 bases and J 1 base; bases outside gene matches: 2. CDR3 size: 16 residues.

The table lists this clone with a count of one. J is TRBJ2-7 and V is TRBV19, with 10 bases fitting TRBD1. The junction had 11 bases not matched to a gene; V was cut back by 3 bases and J by 3 bases. The CDR3 covers 17 residues. Germline V lookup: CDR1 LNHDA, CDR2 SQIVND (reference sequence). CDR3 loop: CASSIRTGGPLYYEQYF. The CDR3 region has the DNA TGTGCCAGTAGTATCCGGACAGGGGGTCCTCTTTACTACGAGCAGTACTTC.

This rearrangement joins TRBV9 to TRBJ2-3, with 10 bases that match TRBD2. The V gene's germline CDR1 is SGDLS and CDR2 YYNGEE. V was clipped by 4 bases and J by 3 bases; unmatched bases: 5. The CDR3 covers 15 residues. The CDR3 reads CASSLASGGTDTQYF. In nucleotides, the CDR3 is TGTGCCAGCAGCCTCGCTAGCGGGGGTACAGATACGCAGTATTTT.

The chain carries TRBV4-2 and TRBJ1-1; TRBD1 aligns across 9 bases. J lost 4 bases, V lost 4 bases, and 10 bases had no gene match. Germline V gene lookup returns CDR1 LGHNA and CDR2 YNFKEQ. The CDR3 has 16 amino acids. In DNA form, the CDR3 reads TGTGCCAGCAGCCGGGACAGGGAATTTTTGACCACTGAAGCTTTCTTT. Its protein is CASSRDREFLTTEAFF.

The chain carries TRBV6-1 and TRBJ2-7; 7 bases line up with TRBD1. V gave up 6 bases and J gave up 3 bases; unmatched junction bases: 8. This CDR3 spans 14 amino acids. Germline CDR1 MNHNS, CDR2 SASEGT. The CDR3 loop is CASSGTENLYEQYF. CDR3 bases: TGTGCCAGCAGCGGGACAGAAAACCTCTACGAGCAGTACTTC.

In nucleotides, the CDR3 is TGTGCCAGCAGTTTCCGACAGTATTCACCCCTCCACTTT. Translation: CASSFRQYSPLHF. The rearrangement uses TRBV12-3 or TRBV12-4 and TRBJ1-6; a possible D gene is TRBD1 (5 bases). The V gene lost 3 bases and the J gene lost 8 bases, with 8 bases spanning the gap. The CDR3 runs 13 residues.

The chain has TRBV18 and TRBJ2-5; D is unresolved. Germline CDR1 reads KGHSH; CDR2 reads LQKENI. This CDR3 is 16 amino acids long. V lost 0 bases and J 1 base, leaving 12 bases between the germline ends. CDR3 nucleotide sequence: TGTGCCAGCTCACCACCGTCGTCCCCAGTCCAAGAGACCCAGTACTTC. It yields the protein CASSPPSSPVQETQYF.

The CDR3: CASSTGTSGTLLEQYF. CDR3 DNA sequence: TGCGCCAGCAGCACCGGGACTAGCGGGACCCTCCTCGAGCAGTACTTC. This chain connects TRBV5-1 to TRBJ2-7, with 13 nucleotides matching TRBD2. The CDR3 loop spans 16 amino acids. With 4 bases clipped from V and 6 bases from J, the junction kept 10 bases outside the gene matches. Germline CDR1 is SGHRS and CDR2 is YFSETQ.

J is TRBJ2-1 and V is TRBV30, with D maybe TRBD2 (5 bases). Germline loops: CDR1 GTSNPN, CDR2 SVGIG (reference sequence). Trimming took 2 bases from V and 15 from J, leaving 20 bases between them. The CDR3 covers 13 residues. CDR3 loop: CAWSTHESGKLFF. The CDR3 DNA sequence: TGTGCCTGGAGTACTCACGAGTCCGGGAAGCTGTTCTTC.